This T cell receptor (beta chain) was profiled in a study of T cells after yellow fever vaccination. Study findings and constraints: The booster response re-showed most primary clones: 96% CD4, about 89% CD8. Abundant bulk-population clonotypes could contaminate the FACS-sorted repertoires.

This CDR3 region has 13 residues. Germline values: CDR1 DFQATT, CDR2 SNEGSKA (reference sequence). Trimming shortened V by 5 bases and J by 3 bases, and 14 bases separated the two germline ends. This clonotype appeared a few times. The antigen is unknown. They built TCR cDNA with 5'RACE template switching, a step that put in a universal primer site and UMIs. MiXCR, applied by TCRdb to the 5' RACE reads, yields one record per CDR3 protein. The sample yields approximately 160,000 distinct CDR3 sequences, about a tenth seen once. The V call is TRBV20-1, the J call TRBJ2-7; D is possibly TRBD2 (5 bases). The TCR sequence derives from a man aged 18 to 29 who received the YFV17D yellow fever vaccine. The specimen was CD8+ T cells sorted from PBMCs, collected 45 days after the yellow fever booster vaccination. CDR3 residues: CSARPGIGYEQYF. CDR3 nucleotides: TGCAGTGCTCGCCCCGGGATTGGCTACGAGCAGTACTTC.